These 24 T cell receptor beta chains share one sample of origin, sequenced in a study of PD-1 blockade in classical Hodgkin lymphoma. TCRdb keeps only in-frame clones here, not all; method: immunoSEQ multiplex PCR. Of around 35,000 clones in the sample, about 86% were seen once. Every patient relapsed after autologous stem cell transplantation, and brentuximab vedotin exposure varied. This specimen was peripheral blood mononuclear cells (PBMCs), taken before the second cycle of nivolumab. Source of these receptors: a human donor with classical Hodgkin lymphoma.

The rearrangement joins TRBV30 to TRBJ1-5, with D possibly TRBD1 on 6 matching bases. CDR3 length: 16 amino acids. With 0 bases removed from V and 5 bases from J, the gap between germline ends came to 17 bases. From germline, CDR1 is GTSNPN and CDR2 SVGIG (reference sequence). The CDR3 DNA sequence: TGTGCCTGGAGTGTACGACAGGAGGTCCTTGATCAGCCCCAGCATTTT. Amino acids: CAWSVRQEVLDQPQHF.

V usage is TRBV5-6 and J usage is TRBJ2-7; TRBD2 agrees at 7 bases. CDR1 SGHDT and CDR2 YYEEEE come from the germline V gene. The CDR3 runs to 15 residues. J lost 4 bases, V lost 0 bases, and 7 bases had no gene match. This CDR3 is CASSLVSGGPYEQYF. The DNA of the CDR3 is TGTGCCAGCAGCTTGGTCTCGGGGGGTCCGTACGAGCAGTACTTC.

This chain joins TRBV27 and TRBJ2-1; D not certain. CDR1 is MNHEY, CDR2 SMNVEV, per germline (reference sequence). Trimming removed 5 bases from V and 7 bases from J, with 9 bases in between. The CDR3 loop spans 12 amino acids. The CDR3 protein is CASSLFGNEQFF. The DNA for the CDR3 is TGTGCCAGCAGTCTCTTCGGGAATGAGCAGTTCTTC.

CDR3 sequence reads: CASSASSGGGGGTEAFF. The CDR3 bases are TGTGCCAGCAGCGCCAGCTCCGGAGGGGGCGGGGGCACTGAAGCTTTCTTT. This chain connects TRBV9 to TRBJ1-1, with TRBD1 matching over 7 bases. Germline loops: CDR1 SGDLS, CDR2 YYNGEE. The CDR3 has 17 residues. V dropped 3 bases and J dropped 4; count of bases not matched to a gene: 15. The variable domain in full, with the rest retrieved from reference TRBV9 and TRBJ1-1, is DSGVTQTPKHLITATGQRVTLRCSPRSGDLSVYWYQQSLDQGLQFLIQYYNGEERAKGNILERFSAQQFPDLHSELNLSSLELGDSALYFCASSASSGGGGGTEAFFGQGTRLTVV.

The V call is TRBV7-3, the J call TRBJ1-1; D might be TRBD1 (5 bases). This CDR3 is built from 14 residues. The germline CDR1 and CDR2 sequences are SGHTA and FQGTGA. Trimming took off 2 bases at V and 0 bases at J, with 7 bases between the two ends. CDR3 coding DNA: TGTGCCAGCAGCTTAGGGGGGATGAACACTGAAGCTTTCTTT. Its protein is CASSLGGMNTEAFF.

This clone was picked up one time. The chain couples TRBV7-9 to TRBJ1-1; 7 positions match TRBD1. This CDR3 comprises 17 residues. The germline CDR1 and CDR2 sequences are SEHNR and FQNEAQ (reference sequence). V lost 0 bases, J lost 0 bases, and 7 bases stayed unmatched. The DNA for the CDR3 is TGTGCCAGCAGCTTAGCCCTCTTGACAGGGATGAACACTGAAGCTTTCTTT. Its protein is CASSLALLTGMNTEAFF.

The chain couples TRBV6-9 to TRBJ2-2; 8 bases line up with TRBD2. V lost 4 bases, J lost 12 bases, and 13 bases stayed unmatched. The germline CDR1 and CDR2 sequences are MNHGY and SVAAGI. This CDR3 comprises 15 residues. DNA for the CDR3: TGTGCCAGCAGTTCCGTTAGCGGGGATGACGCGAAGCTGTTTTTT. Amino acid sequence: CASSSVSGDDAKLFF.

This clone was recorded a few times. J is TRBJ1-4 and V is TRBV4-1; 7 bases agree with TRBD1. The CDR3 is 17 amino acids. After removal of 0 bases from V and 5 bases from J, the junction contained 9 bases not matched to a gene. CDR1 MGHRA and CDR2 YSYEKL come from the germline V gene. DNA for the CDR3: TGCGCCAGCAGCCAAGAAGGACACCAGGGGGGGAATGAAAAACTGTTTTTT. Amino acids: CASSQEGHQGGNEKLFF.

The chain employs TRBV4-1 and TRBJ2-7, with TRBD1 identical over 9 bases. The CDR3 sequence is 14 residues long. V shed 4 bases and J 3 bases; nucleotides not matched to a gene: 4. In germline, CDR1 is MGHRA, CDR2 YSYEKL. CDR3 amino acids: CASSPSTGGYEQYF. The CDR3 DNA is TGCGCCAGCAGCCCCTCGACAGGGGGCTACGAGCAGTACTTC.

The chain couples TRBV7-2 to TRBJ2-7; 8 bases line up with TRBD2. In germline, CDR1 is SGHTA, CDR2 FQGNSA. V lost 7 bases to trimming and J lost 5 bases; unmatched junction nucleotides: 16. This CDR3 region has 16 residues. CDR3 bases: TGTGCCAGCACCCTGCCGGGGGGGAGGACTTCCCACGAGCAGTACTTC. Translating it yields CASTLPGGRTSHEQYF.

This sequence joins TRBV28 and TRBJ1-5; 7 bases agree with TRBD1. CDR3 length: 12 amino acids. CDR1 is MDHEN and CDR2 is SYDVKM in the germline V gene. The V segment lost 6 bases and the J segment 5 bases; nucleotides outside the gene matches: 1. The CDR3 nucleotides read TGTGCCAGCAGAGACAGGGATCAGCCCCAGCATTTT. Residues: CASRDRDQPQHF.

This chain joins TRBV7-3 and TRBJ2-1; perhaps TRBD1 as D (7 bases). Germline-derived CDR1 and CDR2 are SGHTA and FQGTGA. V was trimmed by 2 bases and J by 6 bases, leaving 23 bases between them. The CDR3 has 18 residues. The CDR3 is CASSLQGGGNVFGNEQFF. The CDR3 nucleotides read TGTGCCAGCAGCTTACAGGGGGGTGGCAATGTTTTTGGCAATGAGCAGTTCTTC.

This clone has only a few counts. The chain links TRBV15 to TRBJ2-5, with D hard to call. CDR3 length: 14 amino acids. Germline V gene sequence: CDR1 LNHNV, CDR2 YYDKDF (reference sequence). The ends were cut back, 0 bases at V and 3 bases at J, with 8 bases in the middle. CDR3 coding DNA: TGTGCCACCAGCAGAGATCGTGCCAAAGAGACCCAGTACTTC. Amino acids: CATSRDRAKETQYF.

V gene TRBV11-3 combines with J gene TRBJ2-2; TRBD1 matches 10 bases. Trimming cost V 4 bases and J 4 bases; bases outside gene matches: 3. Per the germline V gene, CDR1 is SGHNT and CDR2 is YENEEA. The CDR3 is made up of 15 amino acids. The CDR3 region has the DNA TGTGCCAGCAGCTCGGACAGGGGGAGCACCGGGGAGCTGTTTTTT. Protein product: CASSSDRGSTGELFF.

The chain is built from TRBV5-6 and TRBJ2-7, with 16 bases fitting TRBD2. This CDR3 spans 17 amino acids. CDR1 and CDR2 from the germline V gene are SGHDT and YYEEEE. J lost 5 bases, V lost 4 bases, and 9 bases had no gene match. The CDR3 spells CASSGTSGRASFDEQYF. Here the CDR3 DNA reads TGTGCCAGCAGCGGGACTAGCGGGAGGGCCTCATTCGACGAGCAGTACTTC.

The chain combines TRBV28 with TRBJ2-2, with D hard to call. CDR1 is MDHEN and CDR2 is SYDVKM in the germline V gene. Trimming cost V 6 bases and J 0 bases, with 11 bases left between them. The length of the CDR3 is 15 residues. The CDR3 DNA reads as TGTGCCAGCAGGCCAAGGGCAACGAACACCGGGGAGCTGTTTTTT. Encoded protein: CASRPRATNTGELFF.

V gene TRBV27 combines with J gene TRBJ1-1; a weak D match, TRBD1 (6 bases). The V gene lost 3 bases and the J gene lost 1 base, with 12 bases spanning the gap. Germline assignment: CDR1 MNHEY and CDR2 SMNVEV (reference sequence). The CDR3 spans 15 residues. This CDR3 reads CASSFPRTANTEAFF. Here the CDR3 DNA reads TGTGCCAGCAGTTTCCCTCGGACAGCGAACACTGAAGCTTTCTTT.

V usage is TRBV5-1 and J usage is TRBJ2-7; D is perhaps TRBD1 or TRBD2 (6 bases each). CDR1 and CDR2 from the germline V gene are SGHRS and YFSETQ. The V end lost 0 bases, the J end lost 0 bases, and 10 bases lay between the germline ends. The CDR3 contains 15 residues. CDR3 in amino acids: CASSLEGGTSYEQYF. The CDR3 DNA sequence: TGCGCCAGCAGCTTGGAGGGGGGAACCTCCTACGAGCAGTACTTC. Drawing the rest from reference TRBV5-1 and TRBJ2-7, the complete variable domain is KAGVTQTPRYLIKTRGQQVTLSCSPISGHRSVSWYQQTPGQGLQFLFEYFSETQRNKGNFPGRFSGRQFSNSRSEMNVSTLELGDSALYLCASSLEGGTSYEQYFGPGTRLTVT.

This clone was picked up one time. The genes are TRBV13 and TRBJ2-7; D might be TRBD1 (5 bases). Germline CDR1 reads PRHDT; CDR2 reads FYEKMQ (reference sequence). CDR3 length: 13 residues. V gave up 7 bases and J gave up 2 bases, with 12 bases separating them. The CDR3 DNA sequence: TGTGCCAGCATCGTGGGGCGACCCTACGAGCAGTACTTC. Its translation is CASIVGRPYEQYF.

The rearrangement uses TRBV27 and TRBJ1-6, with TRBD1 matching 7 bases. The germline gives CDR1 MNHEY, CDR2 SMNVEV (reference sequence). CDR3 length: 14 residues. J was trimmed by 8 bases and V by 6 bases; bases with no gene match: 7. The DNA for the CDR3 is TGTGCCAGCAGCCCGACAGGGATTGATTCACCCCTCCACTTT. This codes for CASSPTGIDSPLHF.

V and J are TRBV6-6 and TRBJ2-5, with no clear D. Between the trimmed V and J ends, which lost 0 bases and 2 bases, there was a span of 4 bases. This CDR3 has 13 amino acids. Per germline, CDR1 MNHNY and CDR2 SVGAGI (reference sequence). The CDR3 protein is CASSYSGQETQYF. CDR3 in DNA: TGTGCCAGCAGTTACTCGGGACAAGAGACCCAGTACTTC.

V and J are TRBV11-3 and TRBJ2-7; 8 bases agree with TRBD1. The CDR3 sequence is 15 residues long. V dropped 6 bases and J dropped 6; count of bases not matched to a gene: 13. Germline-derived CDR1 and CDR2 are SGHNT and YENEEA. The CDR3 here is CASRKDRAFLGEQYF. The CDR3 bases are TGTGCCAGCAGAAAGGACAGGGCCTTCTTGGGCGAGCAGTACTTC.

The genes are TRBV5-5 and TRBJ2-7, with 10 bases that match TRBD1. There are 15 residues in the CDR3. Germline assignment: CDR1 SGHKS and CDR2 YYEKEE (reference sequence). The trim removed 0 bases at V and 4 bases at J, leaving 4 bases unmatched. For the CDR3, the DNA is TGTGCCAGCAGCTTGGCCGGGACAGGGGCGTACGAGCAGTACTTC. It is translated as CASSLAGTGAYEQYF.

This clone was found once. V and J are TRBV7-9 and TRBJ2-5; TRBD1 or TRBD2 may be the D gene (5 bases each). This CDR3 contains 14 residues. CDR1 SEHNR and CDR2 FQNEAQ come from the germline V gene (reference sequence). V was shortened by 1 base and J by 5 bases, with 11 bases between the two germline ends. The CDR3 nucleotides read TGTGCCAGCAGCTTAGTCGGGGCCCGGGAGACCCAGTACTTC. It codes for CASSLVGARETQYF. The full variable domain, rest sourced from reference TRBV7-9 and TRBJ2-5, is DTGVSQNPRHKITKRGQNVTFRCDPISEHNRLYWYRQTLGQGPEFLTYFQNEAQLEKSRLLSDRFSAERPKGSFSTLEIQRTEQGDSAMYLCASSLVGARETQYFGPGTRLLVL.